This T cell receptor beta chain was recovered during a study of Graves' ophthalmopathy and Graves' hyperthyroidism. Amplified material comprised TCR beta CDR3 regions derived from RNA transcripts. An opening RT-PCR round employed HTBI primers and preceded a second-round multiplex PCR. Via MiXCR, TCRdb re-called the multiplex PCR reads, giving one row per CDR3 protein. The sample includes 300,000 to 500,000 distinct CDR3 sequences, 15% seen only once; the top ten take about 7%. This CDR3 region has 16 residues. Germline assignment: CDR1 DFQATT and CDR2 SNEGSKA (reference sequence). The V gene lost 1 base and the J gene lost 5 bases, with 19 bases spanning the gap.

The sequence was collected from a woman between 18 and 30 years old with stable Graves' hyperthyroidism. The genes are TRBV20-1 and TRBJ2-3; the D gene is possibly TRBD2 (5 bases). The sample comprised peripheral blood. The CDR3, as DNA: TGCAGTGCTAGAGGGGTCATGGCTAGCTGGTTAGATACGCAGTATTTT. It is translated as CSARGVMASWLDTQYF.